The sequence of this T cell receptor beta chain was determined in a study of T cells expressing NK-cell markers. Study outcomes and limitations: Also leading the CD3+CD56-NKG2C+ fraction in a handful of donors were these clonotypes.

TCRdb reanalyzed the 5' RACE reads, giving one entry per CDR3 protein sequence and no DNA. The sample totals 400,000 or so distinct CDR3 sequences; its top ten clones hold about 10%. A word on this clonotype: Its antigen is unidentified.

The source material was blood T cells: a sorted CD56 or NKG2C T cell subset, CD4+ or CD8+ T cells, or bulk PBMC T cells (not recorded which). The source of this sequence is a woman aged 50 to 60 in good health.

The CDR3: CASSSRELNTGELFF. The chain combines TRBV11-3 with TRBJ2-2; TCRdb names TRBD2, which stays unverified in the absence of DNA. The CDR3 totals 15 residues. Per the germline V gene, CDR1 is SGHNT and CDR2 is YENEEA. Complete variable domain (other parts from reference TRBV11-3 and TRBJ2-2): EAGVVQSPRYKIIEKKQPVAFWCNPISGHNTLYWYLQNLGQGPELLIRYENEEAVDDSQLPKDRFSAERLKGVDSTLKIQPAELGDSAVYLCASSSRELNTGELFFGEGSRLTVL.